Sequencing of this T cell receptor beta chain was carried out in a study of blood T cell repertoires in COVID-19. In the source study's methods: Reference gene primer amplification in the assay estimated nucleated cell counts. Assay: immunoSEQ multiplex PCR; the TCRdb copy retains only in-frame clones and omits some. D and trimming were read from the DNA, whereas the V and J calls and clone size are those reported in that table. This sample has about 61,000 clones, with more than 75% found just once. Losses at the gene ends were 1 base for V and 4 bases for J; bases not matched to a gene: 6. In germline, CDR1 is LGHNA, CDR2 YNFKEQ. The CDR3 has 16 amino acids.

Sample: peripheral blood. The rearrangement uses TRBV4-2 and TRBJ1-5, with 8 bases fitting TRBD1. This receptor was obtained from a human donor in a cohort sampled during active COVID-19. Written as DNA, the CDR3 is TGTGCCAGCAGCCAAGTCACAGGGGGTCGGAATCAGCCCCAGCATTTT. This codes for CASSQVTGGRNQPQHF.